The next 21 T cell receptor beta chains were all read from a single sample in a study of cytomegalovirus exposure and HLA in healthy donors. In the PCR, 60 Vbeta and 13 Jbeta primers were used. The protocol was immunoSEQ multiplex PCR, while the TCRdb copy is restricted to in-frame clones and leaves out a portion. The sample records over 200,000 clones, 60% to 80% being singletons. The sequenced sample consisted of PBMCs. Receptors were obtained from a male donor in good health and CMV-seronegative.

With respect to this clone: Relative to the germline gene, one junction end is altered; a read error may explain this. This chain links TRBV7-9 with TRBJ2-7; TRBD1 is a possible D gene (5 bases). This CDR3 is built from 11 residues. Looked up from germline, CDR1 is SEHNR and CDR2 is FQNEAQ (reference sequence). CDR3 region: CASSLEPTVVF. CDR3 DNA sequence: TGTGCCAGCAGCTTAGAACCGACAGTAGTTTTT.

V usage is TRBV4-1 and J usage is TRBJ1-1; 8 nucleotides align to TRBD1. This CDR3 has 16 amino acids. Per the germline V gene, CDR1 is MGHRA and CDR2 is YSYEKL. J gave up 2 bases and V 0 bases, and 5 bases lay outside the gene matches. CDR3 nucleotide sequence: TGCGCCAGCAGCCAAGACGCGGACAGGGCAAACACTGAAGCTTTCTTT. Its protein product is CASSQDADRANTEAFF.

The rearrangement links TRBV2 to TRBJ1-5; 7 nucleotides match TRBD1. The junction had 10 bases not matched to a gene; V was cut back by 6 bases and J by 5 bases. Germline loops: CDR1 SNHLY, CDR2 FYNNEI. The CDR3 is made up of 15 amino acids. The CDR3: CASRSDRAVDQPQHF. The DNA of the CDR3 is TGTGCCAGCAGAAGCGACAGGGCTGTGGATCAGCCCCAGCATTTT.

This clone was seen only once. The genes are TRBV7-2 and TRBJ2-3; D ambiguous. Trimming removed 3 bases from V and 2 bases from J, with 9 bases in between. CDR3 length: 14 residues. Germline-derived CDR1 and CDR2 are SGHTA and FQGNSA. CDR3 coding DNA: TGTGCCAGCAGCTTGGCCGGAGTCACAGATACGCAGTATTTT. Translated: CASSLAGVTDTQYF.

The chain recombines TRBV5-1 with TRBJ2-1; D unresolved. This CDR3 has 13 residues. The V end was cut by 1 base, the J end by 5 bases, with 7 bases between. Germline-derived CDR1 and CDR2 are SGHRS and YFSETQ. The CDR3 spells CASSLTENNEQFF. CDR3 DNA: TGCGCCAGCAGCTTGACGGAGAACAATGAGCAGTTCTTC.

The gene calls are TRBV7-6 and TRBJ2-3, with 7 nucleotides matching TRBD1. The CDR3 spans 15 residues. V lost 0 bases and J lost 4; bases outside the gene matches: 4. From germline, CDR1 is SGHVS and CDR2 FNYEAQ. CDR3 DNA sequence: TGTGCCAGCAGCTTAGCGACAGGGTTGGCAGATACGCAGTATTTT. It yields the protein CASSLATGLADTQYF. Variable domain in full (rest from reference TRBV7-6 and TRBJ2-3): GAGVSQSPRYKVTKRGQDVALRCDPISGHVSLYWYRQALGQGPEFLTYFNYEAQQDKSGLPNDRFSAERPEGSISTLTIQRTEQRDSAMYRCASSLATGLADTQYFGPGTRLTVL.

The chain is built from TRBV11-2 and TRBJ1-4; D might be TRBD1 (6 bases). Germline V gene data show CDR1 as SGHAT and CDR2 as FQNNGV. V was shortened by 4 bases and J by 8 bases, with 17 bases between the two germline ends. This CDR3 contains 15 residues. CDR3 DNA: TGTGCCAGCAGCTCGCTCCTGGGGGCGCAAGAAAAACTGTTTTTT. It specifies CASSSLLGAQEKLFF.

V and J are TRBV14 and TRBJ2-5; 7 bases line up with TRBD1. Germline CDR1 reads SGHDN; CDR2 reads FVKESK. CDR3 length: 14 residues. V lost 4 bases to trimming and J lost 4 bases; unmatched junction nucleotides: 6. The CDR3 region has the DNA TGTGCCAGCAGCCCGGGACAGTTATTAGAGACCCAGTACTTC. It yields the protein CASSPGQLLETQYF. The full variable domain, its missing parts supplied by reference TRBV14 and TRBJ2-5, is EAGVTQFPSHSVIEKGQTVTLRCDPISGHDNLYWYRRVMGKEIKFLLHFVKESKQDESGMPNNRFLAERTGGTYSTLKVQPAELEDSGVYFCASSPGQLLETQYFGPGTRLLVL.

This chain uses TRBV5-1 with TRBJ2-7; TRBD2 is a possible D gene (5 bases). Trimming left V 3 bases short and J 0 bases short, with 7 bases between. The germline V gene encodes CDR1 SGHRS and CDR2 YFSETQ. There are 13 residues in the CDR3. The DNA of the CDR3 is TGCGCCAGCAGCTACGGGATCTCCTACGAGCAGTACTTC. It is translated as CASSYGISYEQYF. The full variable domain, completed using reference TRBV5-1 and TRBJ2-7, is KAGVTQTPRYLIKTRGQQVTLSCSPISGHRSVSWYQQTPGQGLQFLFEYFSETQRNKGNFPGRFSGRQFSNSRSEMNVSTLELGDSALYLCASSYGISYEQYFGPGTRLTVT.

The chain recombines TRBV18 with TRBJ1-1, with D perhaps matching TRBD1 (5 bases). The CDR3 runs to 14 residues. Germline V gives CDR1 KGHSH, CDR2 LQKENI. V was cut by 1 base and J by 2 bases, with 8 bases left in between. The CDR3, as DNA: TGTGCCAGCTCACCACTCAGGGTAAACACTGAAGCTTTCTTT. It codes for CASSPLRVNTEAFF. Filled out from reference TRBV18 and TRBJ1-1, the complete variable domain reads NAGVMQNPRHLVRRRGQEARLRCSPMKGHSHVYWYRQLPEEGLKFMVYLQKENIIDESGMPKERFSAEFPKEGPSILRIQQVVRGDSAAYFCASSPLRVNTEAFFGQGTRLTVV.

The genes are TRBV18 and TRBJ1-1, with D possibly being TRBD1 (6 bases). This CDR3 region has 16 residues. V gave up 4 bases and J gave up 6 bases, with 21 bases separating them. Germline lookup yields CDR1 KGHSH and CDR2 LQKENI. The CDR3 protein is CASSLTVTGLLAEAFF. Written as DNA, the CDR3 is TGTGCCAGCTCACTAACAGTGACAGGTTTATTGGCTGAAGCTTTCTTT.

The chain couples TRBV30 to TRBJ2-7; D gene uncertain. CDR1 and CDR2 (germline): GTSNPN, SVGIG (reference sequence). This CDR3 contains 13 residues. The germline V and J ends were trimmed by 2 bases and 5 bases, with 13 bases remaining between them. CDR3 residues: CAWSTPFIHEQYF. The CDR3 region has the DNA TGTGCCTGGAGTACACCTTTTATACACGAGCAGTACTTC.

The chain uses TRBV7-8 and TRBJ2-7; TRBD2 agrees at 13 bases. With 5 bases clipped from V and 3 bases from J, the junction kept 7 bases outside the gene matches. CDR3 length equals 16 residues. Germline lookup yields CDR1 SGHVS and CDR2 FQNEAQ. The CDR3 loop is CASSDGTSGTSYEQYF. The CDR3 DNA sequence: TGTGCCAGCAGCGACGGGACTAGCGGGACCAGCTACGAGCAGTACTTC.

This chain joins TRBV21-1 and TRBJ2-7; TRBD2, as called in the table, went unchecked against the DNA. TRBV21-1 is deemed a pseudogene. The CDR3 spans 16 residues. CDR3 sequence: CASSMPLLADLKEQYF. CDR3 DNA sequence: TGTGCCAGCAGCATGCCACTACTAGCGGACCTTAAAGAGCAGTACTTC.

The CDR3 sequence: CASSRGQGTGEQYF. In nucleotides, the CDR3 is TGTGCCAGCAGCCGGGGACAGGGGACCGGCGAGCAGTACTTC. The chain employs TRBV7-9 and TRBJ2-7, with 10 bases lining up with TRBD1. Germline-derived CDR1 and CDR2 are SEHNR and FQNEAQ (reference sequence). V trimming: 5 bases; J trimming: 6 bases; junction bases outside the gene matches: 7. The CDR3 sequence is 14 residues long. The entire variable domain, with the rest obtained from reference TRBV7-9 and TRBJ2-7, is as follows: DTGVSQNPRHKITKRGQNVTFRCDPISEHNRLYWYRQTLGQGPEFLTYFQNEAQLEKSRLLSDRFSAERPKGSFSTLEIQRTEQGDSAMYLCASSRGQGTGEQYFGPGTRLTVT.

The CDR3 DNA is TGCGCCAGCAGCGAGGGACAGCTCCAAGGCTCCTACGAGCAGTACTTC. Amino acids: CASSEGQLQGSYEQYF. The chain combines TRBV5-1 with TRBJ2-7, with 7 positions matching TRBD1. After removal of 4 bases from V and 0 bases from J, the junction contained 10 bases not matched to a gene. The CDR3 is 16 residues long. Germline V gene sequence: CDR1 SGHRS, CDR2 YFSETQ.

This clone was seen a single time. The chain joins TRBV18 to TRBJ1-5; D call uncertain. Trimming took 6 bases from V and 0 from J, leaving 9 bases between them. The CDR3 runs 14 residues. The germline CDR1 and CDR2 sequences are KGHSH and LQKENI. The CDR3 protein is CASSGDTSNQPQHF. The CDR3 region has the DNA TGTGCCAGCTCGGGAGACACTAGCAATCAGCCCCAGCATTTT.

V is TRBV2 and J is TRBJ1-2, with TRBD1 identical over 7 bases. This CDR3 is built from 14 residues. V dropped 3 bases and J dropped 5; count of bases not matched to a gene: 6. Germline CDR1 is SNHLY and CDR2 is FYNNEI. The CDR3 reads CASSERVGQYGYTF. CDR3 DNA sequence: TGTGCCAGCAGTGAGCGGGTGGGACAGTATGGCTACACCTTC.

The rearrangement uses TRBV27 and TRBJ1-1, with 8 nucleotides matching TRBD1. This CDR3 comprises 16 residues. Germline lookup yields CDR1 MNHEY and CDR2 SMNVEV (reference sequence). Trimming cost V 0 bases and J 8 bases; bases outside gene matches: 11. CDR3 in amino acids: CASSLSGTGLRSEAFF. The CDR3, as DNA: TGTGCCAGCAGTTTATCGGGGACAGGTCTTCGAAGCGAAGCTTTCTTT.

The gene calls are TRBV6-4 and TRBJ2-1; TRBD2 agrees at 8 bases. Looked up from germline, CDR1 is MRHNA and CDR2 is SNTAGT. V was clipped by 4 bases and J by 4 bases; unmatched bases: 3. The CDR3 is 14 residues long. CDR3 in amino acids: CASSVERGYNEQFF. Here the CDR3 DNA reads TGTGCCAGCAGTGTGGAGCGGGGGTACAATGAGCAGTTCTTC.

Regarding this clone: The sample holds other DNA sequences that translate to the same CDR3. The chain links TRBV5-4 to TRBJ1-2; D is uncertain. The CDR3 runs to 15 residues. Trimming took 1 base from V and 2 from J, leaving 12 bases between them. Germline-derived CDR1 and CDR2 are SGHNT and YYREEE (reference sequence). This chain's CDR3 is CASSLFMSGNYGYTF. The CDR3 DNA is TGTGCCAGCAGCTTGTTCATGTCGGGGAACTATGGCTACACCTTC.